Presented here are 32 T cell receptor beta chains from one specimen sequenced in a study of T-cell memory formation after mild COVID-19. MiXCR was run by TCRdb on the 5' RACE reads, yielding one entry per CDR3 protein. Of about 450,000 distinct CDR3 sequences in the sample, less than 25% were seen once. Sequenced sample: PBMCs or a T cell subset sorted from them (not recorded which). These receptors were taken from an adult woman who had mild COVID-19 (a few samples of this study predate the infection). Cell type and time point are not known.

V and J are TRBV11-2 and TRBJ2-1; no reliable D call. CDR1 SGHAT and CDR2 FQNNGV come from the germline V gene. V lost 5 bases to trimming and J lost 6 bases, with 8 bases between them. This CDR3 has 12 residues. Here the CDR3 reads CASSPAFNEQFF. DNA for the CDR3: TGTGCCAGCAGCCCGGCCTTCAATGAGCAGTTCTTC.

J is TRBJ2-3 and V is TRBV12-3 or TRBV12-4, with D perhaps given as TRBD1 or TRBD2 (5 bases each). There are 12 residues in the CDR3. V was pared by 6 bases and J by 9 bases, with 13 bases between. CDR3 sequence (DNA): TGTGCCAGCAGCTTGGACTGGGGGACGCAGTATTTT. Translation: CASSLDWGTQYF.

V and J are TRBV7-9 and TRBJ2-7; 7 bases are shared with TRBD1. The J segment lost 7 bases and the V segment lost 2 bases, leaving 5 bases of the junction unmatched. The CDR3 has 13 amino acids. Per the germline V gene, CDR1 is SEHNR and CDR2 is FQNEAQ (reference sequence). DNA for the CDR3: TGTGCCAGCAGCTTATTCGGGACAGAAGAGCAGTACTTC. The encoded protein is CASSLFGTEEQYF. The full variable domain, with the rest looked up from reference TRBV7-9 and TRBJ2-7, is DTGVSQNPRHKITKRGQNVTFRCDPISEHNRLYWYRQTLGQGPEFLTYFQNEAQLEKSRLLSDRFSAERPKGSFSTLEIQRTEQGDSAMYLCASSLFGTEEQYFGPGTRLTVT.

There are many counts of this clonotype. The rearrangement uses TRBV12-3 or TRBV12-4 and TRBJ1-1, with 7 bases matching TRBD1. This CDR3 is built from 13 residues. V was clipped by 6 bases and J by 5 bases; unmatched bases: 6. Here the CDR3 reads CASSTRGGTEAFF. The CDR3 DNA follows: TGTGCCAGCAGCACCAGGGGGGGTACTGAAGCTTTCTTT.

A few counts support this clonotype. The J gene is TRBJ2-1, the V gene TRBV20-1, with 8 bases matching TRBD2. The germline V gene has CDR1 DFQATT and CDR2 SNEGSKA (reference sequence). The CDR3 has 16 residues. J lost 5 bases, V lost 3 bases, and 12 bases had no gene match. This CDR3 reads CSARTPGTSIDNEQFF. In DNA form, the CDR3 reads TGCAGTGCTAGGACCCCCGGGACTAGTATTGACAATGAGCAGTTCTTC.

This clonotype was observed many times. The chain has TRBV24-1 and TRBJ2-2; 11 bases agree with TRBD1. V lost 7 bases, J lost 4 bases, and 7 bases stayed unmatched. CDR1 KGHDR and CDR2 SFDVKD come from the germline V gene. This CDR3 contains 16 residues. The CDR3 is CATRSTGTGGTGELFF. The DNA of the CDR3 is TGTGCCACCAGAAGTACCGGGACAGGGGGCACCGGGGAGCTGTTTTTT.

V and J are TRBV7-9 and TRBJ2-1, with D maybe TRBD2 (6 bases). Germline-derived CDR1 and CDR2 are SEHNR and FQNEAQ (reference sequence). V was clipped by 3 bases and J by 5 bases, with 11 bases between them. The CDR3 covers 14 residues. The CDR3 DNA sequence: TGTGCCAGCAGCTTTCTAGCGTTCGACAATGAGCAGTTCTTC. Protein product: CASSFLAFDNEQFF.

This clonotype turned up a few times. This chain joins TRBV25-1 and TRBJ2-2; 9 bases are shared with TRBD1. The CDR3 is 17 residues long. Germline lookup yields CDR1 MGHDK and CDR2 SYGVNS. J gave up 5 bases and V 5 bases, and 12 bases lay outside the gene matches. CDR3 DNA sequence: TGTGCCAGCAGTAAGGAAGCACAGGGGGCGAGAACCGGGGAGCTGTTTTTT. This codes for CASSKEAQGARTGELFF. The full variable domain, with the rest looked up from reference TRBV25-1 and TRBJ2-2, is EADIYQTPRYLVIGTGKKITLECSQTMGHDKMYWYQQDPGMELHLIHYSYGVNSTEKGDLSSESTVSRIRTEHFPLTLESARPSHTSQYLCASSKEAQGARTGELFFGEGSRLTVL.

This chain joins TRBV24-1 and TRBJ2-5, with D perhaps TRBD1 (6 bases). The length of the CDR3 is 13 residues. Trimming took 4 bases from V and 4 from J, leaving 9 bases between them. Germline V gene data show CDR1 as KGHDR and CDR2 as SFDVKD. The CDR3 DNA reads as TGTGCCACCAGTGAGCCAGGGGCAGAGACCCAGTACTTC. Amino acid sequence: CATSEPGAETQYF.

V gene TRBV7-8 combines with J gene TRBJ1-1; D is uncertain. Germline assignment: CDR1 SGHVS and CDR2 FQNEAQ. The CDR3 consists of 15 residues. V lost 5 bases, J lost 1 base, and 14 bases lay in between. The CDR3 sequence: CASSRTIGANTEAFF. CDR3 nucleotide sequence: TGTGCCAGCAGCCGCACGATAGGCGCGAACACTGAAGCTTTCTTT.

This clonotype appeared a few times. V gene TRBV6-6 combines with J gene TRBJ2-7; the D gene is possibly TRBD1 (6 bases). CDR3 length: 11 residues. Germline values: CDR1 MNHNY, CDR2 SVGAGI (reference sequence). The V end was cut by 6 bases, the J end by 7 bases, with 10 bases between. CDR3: CASRGTGEQYF. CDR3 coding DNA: TGTGCCAGCAGGGGTACAGGGGAGCAGTACTTC.

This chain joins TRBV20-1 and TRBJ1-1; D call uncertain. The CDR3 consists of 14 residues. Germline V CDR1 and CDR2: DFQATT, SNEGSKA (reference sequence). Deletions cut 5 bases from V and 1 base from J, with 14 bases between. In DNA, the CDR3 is TGCAGTGCTCCACAAACGGGTGGGAACACTGAAGCTTTCTTT. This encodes CSAPQTGGNTEAFF.

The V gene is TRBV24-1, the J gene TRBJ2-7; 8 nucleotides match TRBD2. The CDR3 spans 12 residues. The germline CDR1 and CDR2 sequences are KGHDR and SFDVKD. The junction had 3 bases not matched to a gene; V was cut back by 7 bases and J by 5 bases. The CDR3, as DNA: TGTGCCACCAGCGGGGGGGGAAACGAGCAGTACTTC. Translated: CATSGGGNEQYF.

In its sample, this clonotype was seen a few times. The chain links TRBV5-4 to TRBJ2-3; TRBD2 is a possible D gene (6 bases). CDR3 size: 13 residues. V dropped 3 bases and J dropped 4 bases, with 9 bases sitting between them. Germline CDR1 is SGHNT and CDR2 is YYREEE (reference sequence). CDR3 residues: CASSSRDSDTQYF. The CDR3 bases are TGTGCCAGCAGCTCCCGGGACTCAGATACGCAGTATTTT.

The CDR3 nucleotides are TGCAGTGCTTCCCGAGTGACTGAAGCTTTCTTT. As protein: CSASRVTEAFF. V usage is TRBV20-1 and J usage is TRBJ1-1; no clear D gene. This CDR3 comprises 11 residues. The germline V and J ends were trimmed by 5 bases and 5 bases, with 9 bases remaining between them. Germline V gene sequence: CDR1 DFQATT, CDR2 SNEGSKA (reference sequence).

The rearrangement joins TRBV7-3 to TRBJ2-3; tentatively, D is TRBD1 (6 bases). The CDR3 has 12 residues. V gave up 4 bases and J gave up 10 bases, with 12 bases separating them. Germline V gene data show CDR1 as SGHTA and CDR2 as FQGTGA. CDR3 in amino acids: CASSSTGTPQYF. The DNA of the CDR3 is TGTGCCAGCAGCTCCACCGGGACACCGCAGTATTTT.

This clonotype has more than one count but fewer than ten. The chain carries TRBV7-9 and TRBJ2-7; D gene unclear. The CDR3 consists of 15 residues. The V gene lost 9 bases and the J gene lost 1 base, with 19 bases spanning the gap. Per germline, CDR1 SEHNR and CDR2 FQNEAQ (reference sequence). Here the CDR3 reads CASTRPGPPSYEQYF. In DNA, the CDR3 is TGTGCCAGTACCCGGCCCGGCCCTCCGTCCTACGAGCAGTACTTC.

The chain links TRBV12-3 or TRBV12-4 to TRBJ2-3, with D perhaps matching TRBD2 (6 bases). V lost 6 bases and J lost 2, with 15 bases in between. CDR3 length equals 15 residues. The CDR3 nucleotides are TGTGCCAGCAGCACGGAGGGCCGCTACACAGATACGCAGTATTTT. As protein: CASSTEGRYTDTQYF.

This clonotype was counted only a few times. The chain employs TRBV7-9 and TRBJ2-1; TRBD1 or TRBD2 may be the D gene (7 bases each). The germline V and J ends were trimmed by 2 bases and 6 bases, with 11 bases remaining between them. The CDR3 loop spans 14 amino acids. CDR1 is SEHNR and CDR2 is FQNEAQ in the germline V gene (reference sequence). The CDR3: CASSLRGDSNEQFF. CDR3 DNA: TGTGCCAGCAGCTTACGGGGGGACAGCAATGAGCAGTTCTTC.

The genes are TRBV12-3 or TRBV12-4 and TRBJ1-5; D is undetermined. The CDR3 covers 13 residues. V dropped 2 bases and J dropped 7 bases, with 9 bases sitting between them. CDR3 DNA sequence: TGTGCCAGCAGTTTATTGAAGGACCAGCCCCAGCATTTT. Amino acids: CASSLLKDQPQHF.

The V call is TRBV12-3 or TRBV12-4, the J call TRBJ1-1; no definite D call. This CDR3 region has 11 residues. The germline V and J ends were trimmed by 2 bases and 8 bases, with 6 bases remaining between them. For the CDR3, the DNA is TGTGCCAGCAGTTTAACGGTAGAAGCTTTCTTT. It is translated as CASSLTVEAFF.

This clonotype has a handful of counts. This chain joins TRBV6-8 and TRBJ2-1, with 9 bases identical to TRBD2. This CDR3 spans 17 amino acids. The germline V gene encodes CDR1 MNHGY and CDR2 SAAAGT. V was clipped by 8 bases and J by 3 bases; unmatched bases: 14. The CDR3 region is CASVAGLSGSFYNEQFF. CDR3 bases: TGTGCCAGCGTCGCAGGCCTTAGCGGGAGTTTCTACAATGAGCAGTTCTTC.

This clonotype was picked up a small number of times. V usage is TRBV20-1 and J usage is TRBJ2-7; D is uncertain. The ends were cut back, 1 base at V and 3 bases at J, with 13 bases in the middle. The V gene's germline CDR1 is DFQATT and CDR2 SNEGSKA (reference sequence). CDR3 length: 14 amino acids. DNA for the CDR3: TGCAGTGCTAGAGTCCGCAGGCTCGGCTACGAGCAGTACTTC. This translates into CSARVRRLGYEQYF.

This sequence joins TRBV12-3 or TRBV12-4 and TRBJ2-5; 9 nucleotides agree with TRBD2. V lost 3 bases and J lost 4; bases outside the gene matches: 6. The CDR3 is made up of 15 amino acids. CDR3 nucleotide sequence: TGTGCCAGCAGTTTTGGCGGGGGGGCCGTAGAGACCCAGTACTTC. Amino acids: CASSFGGGAVETQYF.

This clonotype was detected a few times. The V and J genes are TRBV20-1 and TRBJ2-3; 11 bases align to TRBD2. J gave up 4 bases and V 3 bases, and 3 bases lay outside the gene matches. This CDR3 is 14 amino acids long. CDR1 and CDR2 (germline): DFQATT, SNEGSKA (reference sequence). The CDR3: CSARGTSGSDTQYF. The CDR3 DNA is TGCAGTGCTAGGGGGACTAGCGGTTCAGATACGCAGTATTTT.

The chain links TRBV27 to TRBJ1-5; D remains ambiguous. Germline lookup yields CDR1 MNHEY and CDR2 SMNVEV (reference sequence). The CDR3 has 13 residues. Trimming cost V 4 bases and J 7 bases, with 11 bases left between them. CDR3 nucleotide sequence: TGTGCCAGCAGTTGGGGAGCGGGGCAGCCCCAGCATTTT. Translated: CASSWGAGQPQHF.

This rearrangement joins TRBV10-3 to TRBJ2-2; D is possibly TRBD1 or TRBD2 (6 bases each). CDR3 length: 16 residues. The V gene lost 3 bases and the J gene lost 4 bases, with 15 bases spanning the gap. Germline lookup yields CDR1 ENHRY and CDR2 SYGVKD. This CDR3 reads CAISDRGLKGTGELFF. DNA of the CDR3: TGTGCCATCAGTGACCGGGGGCTTAAGGGCACCGGGGAGCTGTTTTTT.

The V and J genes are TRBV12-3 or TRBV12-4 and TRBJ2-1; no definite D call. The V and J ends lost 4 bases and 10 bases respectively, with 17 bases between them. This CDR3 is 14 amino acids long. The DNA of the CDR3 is TGTGCCAGCAGTTACGAGACCCGATGGAGAGAGCAGTTCTTC. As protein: CASSYETRWREQFF.

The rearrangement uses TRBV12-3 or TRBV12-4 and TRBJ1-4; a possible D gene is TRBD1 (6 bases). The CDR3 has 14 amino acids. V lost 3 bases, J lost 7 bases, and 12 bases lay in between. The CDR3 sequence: CASSFRGRGEKLFF. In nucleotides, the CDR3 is TGTGCCAGCAGTTTCAGGGGCAGAGGTGAAAAACTGTTTTTT.

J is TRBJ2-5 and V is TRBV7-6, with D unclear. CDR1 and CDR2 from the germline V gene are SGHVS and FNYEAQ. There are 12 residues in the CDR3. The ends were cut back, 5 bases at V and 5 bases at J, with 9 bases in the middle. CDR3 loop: CASSPRLETQYF. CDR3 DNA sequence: TGTGCCAGCAGCCCGCGACTGGAGACCCAGTACTTC.

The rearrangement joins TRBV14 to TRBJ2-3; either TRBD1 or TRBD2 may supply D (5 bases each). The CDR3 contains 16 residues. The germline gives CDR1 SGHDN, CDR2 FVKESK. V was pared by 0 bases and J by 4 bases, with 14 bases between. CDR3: CASSQDLGEVPDTQYF. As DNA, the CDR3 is TGTGCCAGCAGCCAAGATTTGGGGGAAGTCCCAGATACGCAGTATTTT.

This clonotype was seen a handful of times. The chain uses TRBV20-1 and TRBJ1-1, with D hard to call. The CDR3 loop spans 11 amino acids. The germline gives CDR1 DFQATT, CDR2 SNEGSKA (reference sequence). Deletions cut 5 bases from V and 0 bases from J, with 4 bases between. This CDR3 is CSADLNTEAFF. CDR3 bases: TGCAGTGCTGATTTGAACACTGAAGCTTTCTTT.